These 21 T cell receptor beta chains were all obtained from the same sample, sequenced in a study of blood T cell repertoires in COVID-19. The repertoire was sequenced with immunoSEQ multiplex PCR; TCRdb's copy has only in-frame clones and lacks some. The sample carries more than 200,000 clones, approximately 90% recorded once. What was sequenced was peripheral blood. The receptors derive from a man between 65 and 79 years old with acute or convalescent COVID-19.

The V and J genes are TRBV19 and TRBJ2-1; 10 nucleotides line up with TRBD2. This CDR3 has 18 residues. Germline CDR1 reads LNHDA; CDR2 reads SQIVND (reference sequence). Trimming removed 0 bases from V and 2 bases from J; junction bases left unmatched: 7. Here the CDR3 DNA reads TGTGCCAGTAGTATAGACCCTAGCGGGAGTATGACCTACAATGAGCAGTTCTTC. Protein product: CASSIDPSGSMTYNEQFF. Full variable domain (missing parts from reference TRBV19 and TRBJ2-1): DGGITQSPKYLFRKEGQNVTLSCEQNLNHDAMYWYRQDPGQGLRLIYYSQIVNDFQKGDIAEGYSVSREKKESFPLTVTSAQKNPTAFYLCASSIDPSGSMTYNEQFFGPGTRLTVL.

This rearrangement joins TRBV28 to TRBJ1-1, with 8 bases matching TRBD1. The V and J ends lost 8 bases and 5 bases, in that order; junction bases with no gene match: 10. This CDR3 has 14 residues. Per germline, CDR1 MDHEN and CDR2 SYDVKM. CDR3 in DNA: TGTGCCAGCGGAGAGAACAGGGGGAGGACTGAAGCTTTCTTT. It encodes CASGENRGRTEAFF.

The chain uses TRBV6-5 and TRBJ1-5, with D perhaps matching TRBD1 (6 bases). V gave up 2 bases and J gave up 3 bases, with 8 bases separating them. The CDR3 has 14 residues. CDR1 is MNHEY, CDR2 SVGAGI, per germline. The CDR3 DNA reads TGTGCCAGCAGTTACGGGGGACACAATCAGCCCCAGCATTTT. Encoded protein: CASSYGGHNQPQHF.

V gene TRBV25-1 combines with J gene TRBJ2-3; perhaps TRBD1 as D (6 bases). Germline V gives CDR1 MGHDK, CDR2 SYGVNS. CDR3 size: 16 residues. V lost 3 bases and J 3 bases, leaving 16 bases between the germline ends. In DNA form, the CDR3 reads TGTGCCAGCAGTGACCCCTTGGGGGCCGGGACAGATACGCAGTATTTT. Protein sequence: CASSDPLGAGTDTQYF.

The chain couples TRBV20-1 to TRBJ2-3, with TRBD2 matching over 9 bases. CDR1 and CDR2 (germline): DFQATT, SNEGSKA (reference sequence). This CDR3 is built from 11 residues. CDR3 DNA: TGCGTGGCAGCGGGGGGCGATACGCAGTATTTT. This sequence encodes CVAAGGDTQYF.

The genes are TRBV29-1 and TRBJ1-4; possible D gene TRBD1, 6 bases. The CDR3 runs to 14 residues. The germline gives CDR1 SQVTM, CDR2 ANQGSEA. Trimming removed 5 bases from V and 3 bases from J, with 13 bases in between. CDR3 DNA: TGCAGCGTTCGGGCAGGGGCTTCTAATGAAAAACTGTTTTTT. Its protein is CSVRAGASNEKLFF.

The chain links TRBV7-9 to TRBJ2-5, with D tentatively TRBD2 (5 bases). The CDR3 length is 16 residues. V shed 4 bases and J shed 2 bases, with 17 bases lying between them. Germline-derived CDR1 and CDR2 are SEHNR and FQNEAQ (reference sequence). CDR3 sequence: CASSSKEAPGQETQYF. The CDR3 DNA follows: TGTGCCAGCAGCTCCAAGGAGGCGCCCGGACAAGAGACCCAGTACTTC.

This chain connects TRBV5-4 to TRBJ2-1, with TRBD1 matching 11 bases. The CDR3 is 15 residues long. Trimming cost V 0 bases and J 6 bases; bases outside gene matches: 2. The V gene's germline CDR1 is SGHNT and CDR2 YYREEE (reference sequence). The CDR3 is CASSLGGTGGNEQFF. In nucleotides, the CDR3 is TGTGCCAGCAGCTTGGGGGGGACAGGGGGCAATGAGCAGTTCTTC.

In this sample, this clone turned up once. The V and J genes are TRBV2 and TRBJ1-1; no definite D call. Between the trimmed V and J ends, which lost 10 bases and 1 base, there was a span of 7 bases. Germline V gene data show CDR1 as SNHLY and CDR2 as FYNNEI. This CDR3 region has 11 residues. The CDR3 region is CATIGNTEAFF. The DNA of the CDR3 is TGTGCCACCATCGGGAACACTGAAGCTTTCTTT.

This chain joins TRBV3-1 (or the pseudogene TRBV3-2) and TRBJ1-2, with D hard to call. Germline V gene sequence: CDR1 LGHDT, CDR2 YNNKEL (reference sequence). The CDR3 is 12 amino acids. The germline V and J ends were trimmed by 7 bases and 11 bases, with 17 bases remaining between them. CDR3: CASTETAGEYTF. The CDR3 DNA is TGTGCCAGCACCGAAACTGCCGGGGAGTACACCTTC.

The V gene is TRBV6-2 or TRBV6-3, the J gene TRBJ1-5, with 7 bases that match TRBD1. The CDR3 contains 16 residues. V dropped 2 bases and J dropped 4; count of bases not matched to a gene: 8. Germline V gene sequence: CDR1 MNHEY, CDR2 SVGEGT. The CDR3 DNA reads TGTGCCAGCAGTTACGGGCCCTACAGGGGAAATCAGCCCCAGCATTTT. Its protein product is CASSYGPYRGNQPQHF.

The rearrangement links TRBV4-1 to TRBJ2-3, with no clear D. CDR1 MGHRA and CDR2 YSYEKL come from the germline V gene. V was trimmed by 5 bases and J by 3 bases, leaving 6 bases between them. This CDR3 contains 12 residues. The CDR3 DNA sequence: TGCGCCAGCAGCTCCGGGACAGATACGCAGTATTTT. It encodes CASSSGTDTQYF.

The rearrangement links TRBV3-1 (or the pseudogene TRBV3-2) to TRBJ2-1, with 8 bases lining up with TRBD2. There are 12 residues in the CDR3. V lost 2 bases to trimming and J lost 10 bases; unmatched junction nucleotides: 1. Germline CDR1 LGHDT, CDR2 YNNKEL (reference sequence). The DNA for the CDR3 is TGTGCCAGCAGCCAAAGCGGGAGAGAGCAGTTCTTC. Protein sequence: CASSQSGREQFF.

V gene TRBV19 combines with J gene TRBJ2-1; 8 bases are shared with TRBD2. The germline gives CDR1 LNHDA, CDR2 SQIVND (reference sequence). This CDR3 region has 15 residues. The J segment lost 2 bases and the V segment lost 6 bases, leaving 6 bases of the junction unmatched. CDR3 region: CASRSKRGTYNEQFF. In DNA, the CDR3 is TGTGCCAGTAGATCCAAGCGGGGGACCTACAATGAGCAGTTCTTC.

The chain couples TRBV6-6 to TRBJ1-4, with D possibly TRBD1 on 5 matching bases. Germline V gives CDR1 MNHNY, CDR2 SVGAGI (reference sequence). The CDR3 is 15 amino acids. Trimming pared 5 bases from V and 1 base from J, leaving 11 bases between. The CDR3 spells CASSRGRGTNEKLFF. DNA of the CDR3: TGTGCCAGCAGTAGGGGTAGAGGAACTAATGAAAAACTGTTTTTT.

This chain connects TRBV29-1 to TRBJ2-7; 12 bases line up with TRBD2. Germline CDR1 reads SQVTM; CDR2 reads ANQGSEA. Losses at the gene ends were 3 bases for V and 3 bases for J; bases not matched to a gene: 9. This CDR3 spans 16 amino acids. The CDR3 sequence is CSVEGLAGGGVYEQYF. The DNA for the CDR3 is TGCAGCGTTGAGGGGCTAGCGGGAGGGGGTGTCTACGAGCAGTACTTC.

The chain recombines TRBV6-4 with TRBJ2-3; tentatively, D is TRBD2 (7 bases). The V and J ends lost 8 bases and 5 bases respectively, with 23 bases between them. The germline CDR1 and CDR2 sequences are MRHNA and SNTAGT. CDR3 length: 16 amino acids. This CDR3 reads CASPERREKGGDTQYF. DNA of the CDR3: TGTGCCAGCCCTGAGAGGCGGGAGAAGGGGGGAGATACGCAGTATTTT.

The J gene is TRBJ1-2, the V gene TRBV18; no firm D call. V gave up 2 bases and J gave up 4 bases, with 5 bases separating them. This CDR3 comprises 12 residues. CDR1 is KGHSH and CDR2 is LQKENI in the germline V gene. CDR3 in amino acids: CASSPEGYGYTF. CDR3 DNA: TGTGCCAGCTCACCAGAGGGCTATGGCTACACCTTC.

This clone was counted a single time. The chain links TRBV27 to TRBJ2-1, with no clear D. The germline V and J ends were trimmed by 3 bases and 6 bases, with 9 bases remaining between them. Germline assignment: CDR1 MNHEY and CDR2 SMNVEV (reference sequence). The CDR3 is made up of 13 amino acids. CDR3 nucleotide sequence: TGTGCCAGCAGTTTCGGCAGCGTCAATGAGCAGTTCTTC. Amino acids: CASSFGSVNEQFF.

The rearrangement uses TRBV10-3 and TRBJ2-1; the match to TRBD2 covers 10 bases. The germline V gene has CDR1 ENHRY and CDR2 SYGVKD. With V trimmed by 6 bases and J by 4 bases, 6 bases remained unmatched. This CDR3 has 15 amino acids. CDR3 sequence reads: CAIRPGTSAYNEQFF. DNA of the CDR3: TGTGCCATCAGACCGGGGACTAGCGCTTACAATGAGCAGTTCTTC.

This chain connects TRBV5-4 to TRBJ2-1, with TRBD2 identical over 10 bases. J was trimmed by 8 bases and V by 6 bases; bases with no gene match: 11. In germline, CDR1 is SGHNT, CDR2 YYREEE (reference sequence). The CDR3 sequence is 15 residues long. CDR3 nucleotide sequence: TGTGCCAGCACGATGAGCGGGAGGGCCTTCGATGAGCAGTTCTTC. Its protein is CASTMSGRAFDEQFF.